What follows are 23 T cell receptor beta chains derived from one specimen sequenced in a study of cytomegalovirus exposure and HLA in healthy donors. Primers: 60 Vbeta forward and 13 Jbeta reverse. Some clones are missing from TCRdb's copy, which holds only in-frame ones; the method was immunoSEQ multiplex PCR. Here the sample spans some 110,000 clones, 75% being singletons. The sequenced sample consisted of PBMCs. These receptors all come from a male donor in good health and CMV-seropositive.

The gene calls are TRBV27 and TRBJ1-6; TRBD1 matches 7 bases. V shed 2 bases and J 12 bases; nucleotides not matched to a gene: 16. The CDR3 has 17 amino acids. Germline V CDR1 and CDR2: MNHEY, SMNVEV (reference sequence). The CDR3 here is CASSLKGALLRSQPLHF. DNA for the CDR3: TGTGCCAGCAGTTTAAAGGGGGCCCTGCTTCGTTCCCAACCCCTCCACTTT.

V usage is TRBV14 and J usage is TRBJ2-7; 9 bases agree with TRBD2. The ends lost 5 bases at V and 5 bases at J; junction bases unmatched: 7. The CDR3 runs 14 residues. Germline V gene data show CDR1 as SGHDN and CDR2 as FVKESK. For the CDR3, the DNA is TGTGCCAGCAGCGCCTCGCGGGAGGGGGACGAGCAGTACTTC. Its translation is CASSASREGDEQYF.

CDR3: CASSRERNYNEQFF. The CDR3 DNA follows: TGTGCCAGCAGCCGGGAGCGGAACTACAATGAGCAGTTCTTC. The rearrangement joins TRBV6-4 to TRBJ2-1; D perhaps matches TRBD2 (6 bases). Germline assignment: CDR1 MRHNA and CDR2 SNTAGT. This CDR3 has 14 amino acids. V lost 6 bases and J 3 bases, leaving 12 bases between the germline ends.

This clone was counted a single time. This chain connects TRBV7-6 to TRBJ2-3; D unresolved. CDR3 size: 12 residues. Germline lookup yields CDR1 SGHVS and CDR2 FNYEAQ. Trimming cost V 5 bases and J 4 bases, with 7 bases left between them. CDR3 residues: CASSLLADTQYF. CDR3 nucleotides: TGTGCCAGCAGCCTATTGGCAGATACGCAGTATTTT.

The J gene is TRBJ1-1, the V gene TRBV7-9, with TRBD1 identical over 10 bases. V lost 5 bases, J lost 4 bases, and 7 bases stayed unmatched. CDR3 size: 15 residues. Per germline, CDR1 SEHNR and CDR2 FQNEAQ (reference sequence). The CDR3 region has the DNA TGTGCCAGCAGCGACCGGGACAGGGGACCCACTGAAGCTTTCTTT. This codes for CASSDRDRGPTEAFF.

CDR3 residues: CASHDGETGGLDEQFF. CDR3 DNA: TGCGCCAGCCACGACGGGGAGACAGGGGGCTTGGATGAGCAGTTCTTC. This sequence joins TRBV5-1 and TRBJ2-1, with TRBD1 matching over 10 bases. CDR1 is SGHRS and CDR2 is YFSETQ in the germline V gene. The trim removed 7 bases at V and 8 bases at J, leaving 15 bases unmatched. This CDR3 has 16 residues.

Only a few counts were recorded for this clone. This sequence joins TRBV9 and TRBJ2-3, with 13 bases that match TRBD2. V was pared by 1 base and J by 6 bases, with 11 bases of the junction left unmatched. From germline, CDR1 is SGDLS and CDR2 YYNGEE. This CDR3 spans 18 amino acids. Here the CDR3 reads CASSVPTGLAGDEDTQYF. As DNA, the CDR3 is TGTGCCAGCAGCGTACCAACTGGACTAGCGGGAGATGAGGATACGCAGTATTTT.

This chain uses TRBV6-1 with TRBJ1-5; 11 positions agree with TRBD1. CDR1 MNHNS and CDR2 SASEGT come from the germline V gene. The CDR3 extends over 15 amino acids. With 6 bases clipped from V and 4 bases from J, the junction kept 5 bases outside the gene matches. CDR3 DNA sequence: TGTGCCAGCAGGACCGGGACAGGGGGAAATCAGCCCCAGCATTTT. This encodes CASRTGTGGNQPQHF.

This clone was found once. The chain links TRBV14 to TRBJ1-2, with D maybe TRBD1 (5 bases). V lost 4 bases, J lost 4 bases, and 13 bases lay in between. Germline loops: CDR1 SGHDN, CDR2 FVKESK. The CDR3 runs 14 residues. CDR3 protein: CASSPELGGYGYTF. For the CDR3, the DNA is TGTGCCAGCAGCCCTGAGTTGGGGGGCTATGGCTACACCTTC.

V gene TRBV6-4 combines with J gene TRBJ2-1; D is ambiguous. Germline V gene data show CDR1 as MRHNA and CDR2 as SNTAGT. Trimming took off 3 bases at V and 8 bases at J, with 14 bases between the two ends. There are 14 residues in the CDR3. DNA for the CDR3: TGTGCCAGCAGTGATTTGGCGGTTTCCGATGAGCAGTTCTTC. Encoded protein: CASSDLAVSDEQFF.

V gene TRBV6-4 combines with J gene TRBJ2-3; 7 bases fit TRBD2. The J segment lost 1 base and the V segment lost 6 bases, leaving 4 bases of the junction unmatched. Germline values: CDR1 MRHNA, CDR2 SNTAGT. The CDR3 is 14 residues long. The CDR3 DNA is TGTGCCAGCAGAGCGGGAATCGGCACAGATACGCAGTATTTT. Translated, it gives CASRAGIGTDTQYF.

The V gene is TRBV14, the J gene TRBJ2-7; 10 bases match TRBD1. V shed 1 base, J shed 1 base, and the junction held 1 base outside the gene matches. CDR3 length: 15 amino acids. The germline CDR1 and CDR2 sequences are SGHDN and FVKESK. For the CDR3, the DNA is TGTGCCAGCAGCCAAGGGACAGGGGGGTCCTACGAGCAGTACTTC. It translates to CASSQGTGGSYEQYF. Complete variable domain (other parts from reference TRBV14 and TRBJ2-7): EAGVTQFPSHSVIEKGQTVTLRCDPISGHDNLYWYRRVMGKEIKFLLHFVKESKQDESGMPNNRFLAERTGGTYSTLKVQPAELEDSGVYFCASSQGTGGSYEQYFGPGTRLTVT.

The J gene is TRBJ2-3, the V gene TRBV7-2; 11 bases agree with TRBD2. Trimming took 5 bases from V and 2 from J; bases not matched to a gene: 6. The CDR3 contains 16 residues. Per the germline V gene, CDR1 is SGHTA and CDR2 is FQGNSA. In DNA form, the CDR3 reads TGTGCCAGCAGCAGAAGGACTAGCGGGTACACAGATACGCAGTATTTT. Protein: CASSRRTSGYTDTQYF. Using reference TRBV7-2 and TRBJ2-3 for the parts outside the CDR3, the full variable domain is GAGVSQSPSNKVTEKGKDVELRCDPISGHTALYWYRQSLGQGLEFLIYFQGNSAPDKSGLPSDRFSAERTGGSVSTLTIQRTQQEDSAVYLCASSRRTSGYTDTQYFGPGTRLTVL.

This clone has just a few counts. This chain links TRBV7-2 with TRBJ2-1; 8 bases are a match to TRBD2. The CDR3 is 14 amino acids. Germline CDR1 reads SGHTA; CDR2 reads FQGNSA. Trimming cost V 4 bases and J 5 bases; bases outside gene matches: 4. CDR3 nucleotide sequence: TGTGCCAGCAGCTCCCAGACTAGCGACAATGAGCAGTTCTTC. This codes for CASSSQTSDNEQFF.

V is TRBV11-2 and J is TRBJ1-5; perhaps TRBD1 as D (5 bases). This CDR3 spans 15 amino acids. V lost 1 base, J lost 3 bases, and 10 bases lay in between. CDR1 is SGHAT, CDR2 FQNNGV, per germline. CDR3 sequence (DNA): TGTGCCAGCAGCTTAGTCCGGACACACAATCAGCCCCAGCATTTT. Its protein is CASSLVRTHNQPQHF.

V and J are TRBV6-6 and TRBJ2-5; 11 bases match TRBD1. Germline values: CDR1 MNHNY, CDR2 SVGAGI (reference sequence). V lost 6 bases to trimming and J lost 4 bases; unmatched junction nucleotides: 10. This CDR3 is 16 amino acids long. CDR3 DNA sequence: TGTGCCAGCAGAATGAGGACAGGGGGCTTGGTAGAGACCCAGTACTTC. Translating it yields CASRMRTGGLVETQYF.

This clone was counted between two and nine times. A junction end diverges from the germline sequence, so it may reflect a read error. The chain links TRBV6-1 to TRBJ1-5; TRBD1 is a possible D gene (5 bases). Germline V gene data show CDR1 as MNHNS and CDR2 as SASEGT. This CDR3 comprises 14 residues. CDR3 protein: CASFLQASRQPQNF. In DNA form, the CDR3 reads TGTGCCAGCTTTCTACAGGCGTCCAGGCAGCCCCAGAATTTT.

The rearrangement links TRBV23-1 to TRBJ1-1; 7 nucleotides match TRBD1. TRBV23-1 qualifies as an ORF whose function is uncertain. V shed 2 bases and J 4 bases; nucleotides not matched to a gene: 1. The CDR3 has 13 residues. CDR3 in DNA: TGCGCCAGCAGTCAAAAGGGGGCCACTGAAGCTTTCTTT. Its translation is CASSQKGATEAFF.

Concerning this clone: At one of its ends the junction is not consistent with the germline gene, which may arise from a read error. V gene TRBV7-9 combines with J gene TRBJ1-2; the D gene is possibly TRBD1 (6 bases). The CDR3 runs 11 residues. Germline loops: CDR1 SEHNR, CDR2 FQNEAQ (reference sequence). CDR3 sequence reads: CASSHNRVEDF. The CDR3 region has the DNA TGTGCCAGCAGCCACAACAGGGTAGAGGACTTC.

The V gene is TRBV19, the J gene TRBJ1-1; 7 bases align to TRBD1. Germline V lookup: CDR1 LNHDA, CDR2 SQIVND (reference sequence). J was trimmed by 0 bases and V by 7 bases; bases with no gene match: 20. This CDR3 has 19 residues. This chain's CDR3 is CASTYQPIQGILMNTEAFF. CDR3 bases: TGTGCCAGTACCTACCAGCCGATACAGGGGATTCTCATGAACACTGAAGCTTTCTTT.

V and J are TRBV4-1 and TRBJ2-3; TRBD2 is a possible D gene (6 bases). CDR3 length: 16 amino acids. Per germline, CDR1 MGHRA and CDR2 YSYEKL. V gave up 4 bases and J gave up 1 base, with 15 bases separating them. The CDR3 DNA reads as TGCGCCAGCAGCCTAGAACTAGCATCGGGCACAGATACGCAGTATTTT. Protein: CASSLELASGTDTQYF.

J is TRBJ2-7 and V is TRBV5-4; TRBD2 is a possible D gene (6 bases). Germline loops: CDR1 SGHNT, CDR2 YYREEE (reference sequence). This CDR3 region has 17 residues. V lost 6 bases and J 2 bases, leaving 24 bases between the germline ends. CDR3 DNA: TGTGCCAGCAACACCGCCCCCGGTTATAGCGGTGCCTACGAGCAGTACTTC. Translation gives CASNTAPGYSGAYEQYF.

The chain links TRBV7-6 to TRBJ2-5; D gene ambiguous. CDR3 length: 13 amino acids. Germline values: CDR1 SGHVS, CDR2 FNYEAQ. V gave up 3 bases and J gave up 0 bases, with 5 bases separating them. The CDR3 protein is CASSFGNQETQYF. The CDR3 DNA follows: TGTGCCAGCAGCTTCGGTAACCAAGAGACCCAGTACTTC.